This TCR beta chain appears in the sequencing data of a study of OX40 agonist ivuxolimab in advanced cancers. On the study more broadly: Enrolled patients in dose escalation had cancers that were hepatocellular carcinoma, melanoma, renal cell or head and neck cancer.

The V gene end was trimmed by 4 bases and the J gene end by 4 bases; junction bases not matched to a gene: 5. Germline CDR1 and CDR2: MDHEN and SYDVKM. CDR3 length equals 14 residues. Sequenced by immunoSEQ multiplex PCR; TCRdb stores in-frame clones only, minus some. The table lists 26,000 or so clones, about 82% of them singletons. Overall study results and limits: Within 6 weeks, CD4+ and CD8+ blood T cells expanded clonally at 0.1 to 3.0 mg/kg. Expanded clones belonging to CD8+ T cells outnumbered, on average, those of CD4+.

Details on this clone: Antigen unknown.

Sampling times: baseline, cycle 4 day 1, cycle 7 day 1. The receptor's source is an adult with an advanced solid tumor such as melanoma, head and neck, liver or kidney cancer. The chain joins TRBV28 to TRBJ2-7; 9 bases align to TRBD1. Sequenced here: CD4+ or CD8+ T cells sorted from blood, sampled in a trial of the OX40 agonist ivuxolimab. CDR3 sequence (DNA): TGTGCCAGCAGTTCCGGGACAGGGCAATACGAGCAGTACTTC. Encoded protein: CASSSGTGQYEQYF.